A single TCR beta chain is shown here with its context. The antigen this receptor binds is unknown. Base qualities are missing; no much larger clone stands one base away. CDR1 SGHAT and CDR2 FQDESV were looked up in the germline V gene (reference sequence). V and J lose 4 bases and 2 bases, and a span of 16 bases separates them. There are 16 amino acids in the CDR3, from cysteine to phenylalanine inclusive. Only CDR3 DNA is held: 48 bases, read in frame from base 1. The immunoSEQ Assay, a bias-controlled multiplex PCR, was used to amplify TCRbeta CDR3 regions from genomic DNA. As for how the authors treated the data: The number of nucleated cells in each sample was estimated by amplification of reference gene primers within the assay. To quantify the absolute abundance of each unique TCRbeta CDR3 rearrangement, sequence reads were collapsed and filtered. For each sample, productive Simpson clonality was calculated as the square root of Simpson's diversity index over productive rearrangements. Sourced from immuneACCESS, this table was stored by TCRdb with only in-frame sequences that have V and J called. A share of the clones is absent; for the studies checked, an unresolved V gene accounts for under half, and the remainder has no known explanation. V, J and clone size derive from that table, while D and trimming were established from the DNA sequence. Across this sample there are a few hundred thousand clones, with 70% to 90% seen only once. In total, the top ten clones hold roughly 1.4% of the sample.

These data belong to a study of blood T cell repertoires in COVID-19 (dated by TCRdb to about 2020). Concerning the study at large: Samples from collaborators originated in the United States, Italy and Spain and spanned both the acute and convalescent phases of COVID-19. The prospective study material was composed of cDNA or gDNA derived from T cells, B-cell-depleted T cells, or PBMCs. Samples were obtained from the ongoing ImmuneRACE study (first 160 participants) and from 1,254 subjects provided by 6 global collaborators. The repertoires were released in a freely available public database meant as a resource for research on the immune response to SARS-CoV-2. The sample metadata nearly always contained a de-identified subject ID, COVID-19 status, age in years and sex. The dataset comprised deeply sampled blood TCRbeta repertoires from subjects exposed to, actively infected with, or recovered from COVID-19. HLA class I and class II types, where available, came from metadata supplied by the sample provider rather than from assay-based typing.

Participants in the prospective study were aged roughly 18 to 100 years, lived in 20 to 25 United States geographic areas, and enrolled through a virtual design. In the prospective study, cohorts were assigned on the basis of participant-reported clinical history obtained from a screening survey and a study questionnaire. Exposed participants had been in contact with someone with a PCR-confirmed or clinician-diagnosed COVID-19 case within 2 weeks of study entry. In the prospective study, whole blood, serum and a nasopharyngeal or oropharyngeal swab were collected from each participant by mobile phlebotomists. Participants in the prospective study had the option to provide additional blood draws and questionnaires over a roughly 2-month period. Before DNA extraction, blood samples from the prospective study were shipped at room temperature or frozen. General conclusions and limits of the study: The quantity of clinical and demographic metadata differed by source and by participant and was supplied without curation.

The receptor was derived from a woman under 30 who had been exposed to COVID-19. Here the chain combines TRBV11-1 and TRBJ2-3; 6 matching bases give a weak D call of TRBD2. The material sequenced was PBMCs or T cells enriched from blood (not recorded which). The CDR3 protein is CASSYRLVESTDTQYF. The DNA sequence is TGTGCCAGCAGCTATCGACTAGTCGAATCCACAGATACGCAGTATTTT.